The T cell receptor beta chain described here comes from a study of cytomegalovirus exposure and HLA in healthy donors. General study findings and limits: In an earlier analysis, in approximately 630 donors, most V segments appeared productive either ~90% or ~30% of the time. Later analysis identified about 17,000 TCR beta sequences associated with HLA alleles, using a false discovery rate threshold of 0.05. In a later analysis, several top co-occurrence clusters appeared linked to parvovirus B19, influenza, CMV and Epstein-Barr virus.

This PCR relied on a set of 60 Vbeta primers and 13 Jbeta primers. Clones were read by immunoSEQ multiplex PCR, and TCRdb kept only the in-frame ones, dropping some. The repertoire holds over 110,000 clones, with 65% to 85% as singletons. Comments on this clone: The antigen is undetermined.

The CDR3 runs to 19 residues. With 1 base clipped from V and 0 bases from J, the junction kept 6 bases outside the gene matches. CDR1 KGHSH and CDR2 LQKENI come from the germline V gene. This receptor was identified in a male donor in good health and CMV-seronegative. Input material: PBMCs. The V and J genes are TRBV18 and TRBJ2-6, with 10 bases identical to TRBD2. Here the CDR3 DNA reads TGTGCCAGCTCACCACGAGGTCTAGCGGGGGCCTCTGGGGCCAACGTCCTGACTTTC. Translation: CASSPRGLAGASGANVLTF.